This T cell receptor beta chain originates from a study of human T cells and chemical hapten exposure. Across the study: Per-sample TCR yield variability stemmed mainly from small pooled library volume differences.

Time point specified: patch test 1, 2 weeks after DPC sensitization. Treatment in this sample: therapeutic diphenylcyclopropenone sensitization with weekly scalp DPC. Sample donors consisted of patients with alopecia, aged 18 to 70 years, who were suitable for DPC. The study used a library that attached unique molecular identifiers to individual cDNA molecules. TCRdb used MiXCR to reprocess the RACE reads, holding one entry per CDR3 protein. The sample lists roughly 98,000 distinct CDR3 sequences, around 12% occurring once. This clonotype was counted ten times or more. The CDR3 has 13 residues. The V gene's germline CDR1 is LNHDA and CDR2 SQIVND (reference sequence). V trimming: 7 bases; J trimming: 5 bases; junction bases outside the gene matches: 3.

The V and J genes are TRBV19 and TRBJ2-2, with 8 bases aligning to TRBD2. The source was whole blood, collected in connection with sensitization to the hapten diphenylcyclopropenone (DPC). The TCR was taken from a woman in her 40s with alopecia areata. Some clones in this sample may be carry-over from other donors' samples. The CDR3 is CASKERGTGELFF. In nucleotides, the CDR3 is TGTGCCAGTAAGGAGCGGGGGACCGGGGAGCTGTTTTTT.